The 21 T cell receptor beta chains presented below share a single source sample, sequenced in a study of blood T cell repertoires in COVID-19. Sequenced by immunoSEQ multiplex PCR; TCRdb stores in-frame clones only, minus some. The sample includes 110,000 or so clones, approximately 85% of them seen just once. Sequencing used peripheral blood. Receptors were obtained from a man aged 40-55 years with acute or convalescent COVID-19.

The chain couples TRBV19 to TRBJ1-2, with 10 bases that match TRBD1. This CDR3 has 15 amino acids. With V trimmed by 5 bases and J by 3 bases, 6 bases remained unmatched. Germline CDR1 reads LNHDA; CDR2 reads SQIVND (reference sequence). The CDR3 nucleotides read TGTGCCAGTAGTCCCGGGACAGGGGCGGACTATGGCTACACCTTC. Translation gives CASSPGTGADYGYTF.

This chain uses TRBV7-2 with TRBJ2-5, with 10 bases that match TRBD2. Trimming took 5 bases from V and 1 from J; bases not matched to a gene: 4. This CDR3 has 15 amino acids. Germline assignment: CDR1 SGHTA and CDR2 FQGNSA. Written as DNA, the CDR3 is TGTGCCAGCAGCCTTAGCGGGGGGTCCCAAGAGACCCAGTACTTC. Amino acid sequence: CASSLSGGSQETQYF.

This CDR3 reads CASSLRDNEQYF. Written as DNA, the CDR3 is TGTGCCAGCTCACTCAGGGACAACGAGCAGTACTTC. This chain joins TRBV18 and TRBJ2-7; D perhaps matches TRBD1 (6 bases). Trimming cost V 4 bases and J 5 bases, with 9 bases left between them. The CDR3 runs to 12 residues. CDR1 KGHSH and CDR2 LQKENI come from the germline V gene.

The chain uses TRBV24-1 and TRBJ1-5; no clear D gene. Germline V gives CDR1 KGHDR, CDR2 SFDVKD. The CDR3 is made up of 13 amino acids. V was pared by 10 bases and J by 4 bases, with 13 bases between. This CDR3 is CATVLSGNQPQHF. CDR3 nucleotides: TGTGCCACTGTACTCTCAGGAAATCAGCCCCAGCATTTT.

This chain uses TRBV7-2 with TRBJ2-4; perhaps TRBD1 as D (7 bases). There are 13 residues in the CDR3. Germline V gene lookup returns CDR1 SGHTA and CDR2 FQGNSA. Trimming cost V 6 bases and J 12 bases, with 18 bases left between them. The CDR3 nucleotides read TGTGCCAGCAGTCAGGGGGGCGGTTACAATCAGTACTTC. Translated: CASSQGGGYNQYF.

The chain carries TRBV27 and TRBJ2-2; TRBD1 matches at 7 bases. V gave up 10 bases and J gave up 7 bases; unmatched junction bases: 9. The CDR3 contains 13 residues. From germline, CDR1 is MNHEY and CDR2 SMNVEV (reference sequence). The CDR3 region has the DNA TGTGCCACCCGGGACAGACTTAGCGGGGAGCTGTTTTTT. Its translation is CATRDRLSGELFF.

This chain links TRBV12-3 or TRBV12-4 with TRBJ1-5, with 10 bases aligning to TRBD1. With V trimmed by 6 bases and J by 9 bases, 5 bases remained unmatched. This CDR3 is built from 13 residues. Here the CDR3 reads CASRGTGEVPQHF. CDR3 DNA sequence: TGTGCCAGCAGAGGGACAGGGGAGGTGCCCCAGCATTTT.

The V gene is TRBV20-1, the J gene TRBJ1-4; tentative D call: TRBD1 (5 bases). The V gene lost 3 bases and the J gene lost 3 bases, with 8 bases spanning the gap. This CDR3 is built from 13 residues. Germline V gives CDR1 DFQATT, CDR2 SNEGSKA (reference sequence). CDR3 protein: CSASGRANEKLFF. CDR3 sequence (DNA): TGCAGTGCTAGTGGCAGGGCTAATGAAAAACTGTTTTTT.

J is TRBJ2-5 and V is TRBV10-3; D is unclear. Trimming took off 4 bases at V and 1 base at J, with 7 bases between the two ends. The CDR3 is 13 amino acids. Germline V gives CDR1 ENHRY, CDR2 SYGVKD. The CDR3 region is CAISASGQETQYF. DNA of the CDR3: TGTGCCATCAGTGCTTCAGGCCAAGAGACCCAGTACTTC.

The chain is built from TRBV7-6 and TRBJ2-5, with 10 bases fitting TRBD2. This CDR3 has 16 amino acids. Germline lookup yields CDR1 SGHVS and CDR2 FNYEAQ. V gave up 4 bases and J gave up 5 bases; unmatched junction bases: 10. The CDR3 protein is CASSWGLAGAWETQYF. The CDR3 DNA sequence: TGTGCCAGCAGCTGGGGGCTAGCGGGGGCCTGGGAGACCCAGTACTTC. Based on the CDR3 plus reference TRBV7-6 and TRBJ2-5, the full variable domain is GAGVSQSPRYKVTKRGQDVALRCDPISGHVSLYWYRQALGQGPEFLTYFNYEAQQDKSGLPNDRFSAERPEGSISTLTIQRTEQRDSAMYRCASSWGLAGAWETQYFGPGTRLLVL.

This clone came up once. Other DNA sequences in the same sample also yield this CDR3. The chain links TRBV24-1 to TRBJ2-5, with 8 bases matching TRBD2. Unmatched junction bases numbered 2, after V lost 4 bases and J lost 2 bases. The CDR3 is 14 residues long. From germline, CDR1 is KGHDR and CDR2 SFDVKD. The CDR3 bases are TGTGCCACCAGTGACCCTAGCGGGCAAGAGACCCAGTACTTC. Its translation: CATSDPSGQETQYF.

V gene TRBV7-3 combines with J gene TRBJ2-7; the match to TRBD1 covers 10 bases. CDR3 length: 15 amino acids. From germline, CDR1 is SGHTA and CDR2 FQGTGA. J gave up 6 bases and V 5 bases, and 10 bases lay outside the gene matches. CDR3 in DNA: TGTGCCAGCAGCGAACTCCCCGGGACAGGGGCCGAGCAGTACTTC. Encoded protein: CASSELPGTGAEQYF.

V usage is TRBV4-1 and J usage is TRBJ1-5, with D tentatively TRBD1 (5 bases). Germline CDR1 MGHRA, CDR2 YSYEKL. The CDR3 is made up of 18 amino acids. V was trimmed by 0 bases and J by 1 base, leaving 16 bases between them. CDR3 protein: CASSQDGGGTRSNQPQHF. The DNA for the CDR3 is TGCGCCAGCAGCCAAGACGGTGGGGGGACCCGGAGCAATCAGCCCCAGCATTTT.

The V call is TRBV30, the J call TRBJ2-3; D remains unclear. Trimming cost V 4 bases and J 6 bases, with 8 bases left between them. The CDR3 loop spans 11 amino acids. From germline, CDR1 is GTSNPN and CDR2 SVGIG (reference sequence). The CDR3 nucleotides are TGTGCCTGGACCCATGCGGATACGCAGTATTTT. Translated: CAWTHADTQYF. Using reference TRBV30 and TRBJ2-3 for the parts outside the CDR3, the full variable domain is SQTIHQWPATLVQPVGSPLSLECTVEGTSNPNLYWYRQAAGRGLQLLFYSVGIGQISSEVPQNLSASRPQDRQFILSSKKLLLSDSGFYLCAWTHADTQYFGPGTRLTVL.

V and J are TRBV6-5 and TRBJ1-1; D is unclear. The CDR3 consists of 14 residues. Between the trimmed V and J ends, which lost 2 bases and 3 bases, there was a span of 10 bases. Germline values: CDR1 MNHEY, CDR2 SVGAGI. In DNA, the CDR3 is TGTGCCAGCAGTTACAGGCTCGGGGACACTGAAGCTTTCTTT. It specifies CASSYRLGDTEAFF.

This sequence joins TRBV19 and TRBJ1-1; D gene ambiguous. Germline-derived CDR1 and CDR2 are LNHDA and SQIVND (reference sequence). The CDR3 sequence is 14 residues long. V lost 1 base, J lost 0 bases, and 6 bases lay in between. The CDR3 sequence: CASSIGNLNTEAFF. The CDR3, as DNA: TGTGCCAGTAGTATAGGCAACTTGAACACTGAAGCTTTCTTT.

The chain joins TRBV19 to TRBJ1-2; 7 bases align to TRBD1. CDR3 size: 14 residues. Germline CDR1 is LNHDA and CDR2 is SQIVND (reference sequence). The V segment lost 4 bases and the J segment 4 bases; nucleotides outside the gene matches: 6. The CDR3 bases are TGTGCCAGTAGTACAACCCAGGGGGTCTATGGCTACACCTTC. Its translation: CASSTTQGVYGYTF. Full variable domain (rest looked up from reference TRBV19 and TRBJ1-2): DGGITQSPKYLFRKEGQNVTLSCEQNLNHDAMYWYRQDPGQGLRLIYYSQIVNDFQKGDIAEGYSVSREKKESFPLTVTSAQKNPTAFYLCASSTTQGVYGYTFGSGTRLTVV.

The rearrangement links TRBV7-8 to TRBJ2-3; perhaps TRBD1 as D (6 bases). CDR1 and CDR2 from the germline V gene are SGHVS and FQNEAQ. This CDR3 spans 15 amino acids. Trimming took 5 bases from V and 5 from J, leaving 17 bases between them. The CDR3 here is CASSRPGPGEDTQYF. The CDR3, as DNA: TGTGCCAGCAGCCGACCGGGACCAGGGGAAGATACGCAGTATTTT.

The rearrangement links TRBV5-1 to TRBJ1-2; the match to TRBD1 covers 9 bases. V gave up 10 bases and J gave up 6 bases; unmatched junction bases: 7. Per the germline V gene, CDR1 is SGHRS and CDR2 is YFSETQ. CDR3 length equals 12 residues. The CDR3 region is CACLRDRDGYTF. The CDR3 coding sequence is TGCGCCTGCCTCCGGGACAGGGATGGCTACACCTTC.

V gene TRBV19 combines with J gene TRBJ2-4, with TRBD2 as a possible D gene (5 bases). The germline V gene encodes CDR1 LNHDA and CDR2 SQIVND (reference sequence). The CDR3 is 11 amino acids. Deletions cut 6 bases from V and 5 bases from J, with 5 bases between. CDR3 DNA: TGTGCCAGTAGGAGGGAAAACATTCAGTACTTC. Its translation is CASRRENIQYF.

The chain joins TRBV7-8 to TRBJ2-3; 9 nucleotides agree with TRBD2. CDR3 length: 18 residues. V gave up 2 bases and J gave up 6 bases; unmatched junction bases: 15. The V gene's germline CDR1 is SGHVS and CDR2 FQNEAQ. CDR3 amino acids: CASSLFPLAGSPEDTQYF. DNA for the CDR3: TGTGCCAGCAGCTTATTTCCTCTAGCGGGGTCTCCGGAGGATACGCAGTATTTT.